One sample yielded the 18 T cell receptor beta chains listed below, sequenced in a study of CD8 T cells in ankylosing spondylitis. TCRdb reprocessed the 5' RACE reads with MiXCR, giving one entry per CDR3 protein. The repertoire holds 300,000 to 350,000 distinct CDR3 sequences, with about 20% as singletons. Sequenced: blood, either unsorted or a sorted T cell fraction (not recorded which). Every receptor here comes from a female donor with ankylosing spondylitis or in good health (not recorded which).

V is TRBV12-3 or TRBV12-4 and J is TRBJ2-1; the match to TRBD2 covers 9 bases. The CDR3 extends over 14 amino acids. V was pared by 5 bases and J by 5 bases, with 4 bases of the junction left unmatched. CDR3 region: CASSRTSANNEQFF. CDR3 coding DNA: TGTGCCAGCAGTCGGACTAGCGCCAACAATGAGCAGTTCTTC.

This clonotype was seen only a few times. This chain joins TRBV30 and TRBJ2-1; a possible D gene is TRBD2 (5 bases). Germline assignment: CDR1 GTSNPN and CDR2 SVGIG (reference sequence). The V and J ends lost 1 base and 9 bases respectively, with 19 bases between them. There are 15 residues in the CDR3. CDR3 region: CAWSGELGREREQFF. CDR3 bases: TGTGCCTGGAGTGGGGAGCTAGGCCGGGAACGTGAGCAGTTCTTC.

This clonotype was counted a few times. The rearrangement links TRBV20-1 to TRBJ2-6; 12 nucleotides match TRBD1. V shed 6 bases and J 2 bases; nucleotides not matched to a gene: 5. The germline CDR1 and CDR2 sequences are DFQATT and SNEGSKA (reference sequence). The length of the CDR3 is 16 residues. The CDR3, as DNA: TGCAGTGCCCGTTGGGACAGGGGGCCTGGGGCCAACGTCCTGACTTTC. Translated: CSARWDRGPGANVLTF.

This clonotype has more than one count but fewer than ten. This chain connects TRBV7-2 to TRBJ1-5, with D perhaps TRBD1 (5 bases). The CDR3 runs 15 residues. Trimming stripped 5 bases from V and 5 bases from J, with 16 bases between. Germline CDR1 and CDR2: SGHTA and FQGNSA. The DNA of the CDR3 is TGTGCCAGCAGCGCCAGGACCGGGGGAGATCAGCCCCAGCATTTT. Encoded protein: CASSARTGGDQPQHF.

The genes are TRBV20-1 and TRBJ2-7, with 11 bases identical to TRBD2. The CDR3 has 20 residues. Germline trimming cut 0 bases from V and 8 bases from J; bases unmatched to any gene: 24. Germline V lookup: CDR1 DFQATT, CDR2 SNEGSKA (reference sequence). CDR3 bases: TGCAGTGCTAGAGATCGAGGTTCTAGCGGGAGGACCTACGAAGTATATAAGCAGTACTTC. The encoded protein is CSARDRGSSGRTYEVYKQYF.

The CDR3 is CASSLLAGGQEQYF. The CDR3, as DNA: TGTGCCAGCAGCTTACTAGCGGGAGGGCAAGAGCAGTACTTC. The rearrangement links TRBV7-9 to TRBJ2-7, with 12 bases identical to TRBD2. This CDR3 spans 14 amino acids. Germline lookup yields CDR1 SEHNR and CDR2 FQNEAQ (reference sequence). The trim removed 2 bases at V and 7 bases at J, leaving 3 bases unmatched.

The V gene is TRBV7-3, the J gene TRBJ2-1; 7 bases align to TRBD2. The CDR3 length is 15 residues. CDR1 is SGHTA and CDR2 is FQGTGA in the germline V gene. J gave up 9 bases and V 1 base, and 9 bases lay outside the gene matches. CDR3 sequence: CASSLNGGRLGEQFF. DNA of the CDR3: TGTGCCAGCAGCTTAAATGGCGGGAGACTAGGTGAGCAGTTCTTC. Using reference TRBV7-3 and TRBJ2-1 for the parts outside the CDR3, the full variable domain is GAGVSQTPSNKVTEKGKYVELRCDPISGHTALYWYRQSLGQGPEFLIYFQGTGAADDSGLPNDRFFAVRPEGSVSTLKIQRTERGDSAVYLCASSLNGGRLGEQFFGPGTRLTVL.

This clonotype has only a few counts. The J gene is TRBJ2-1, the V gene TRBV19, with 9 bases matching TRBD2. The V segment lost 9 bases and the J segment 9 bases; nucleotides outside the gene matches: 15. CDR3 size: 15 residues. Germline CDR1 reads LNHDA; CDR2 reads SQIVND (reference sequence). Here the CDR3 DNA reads TGTGCCAGCCGCGGACTAGCGTCGGTCTGGGGTGAGCAGTTCTTC. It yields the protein CASRGLASVWGEQFF.

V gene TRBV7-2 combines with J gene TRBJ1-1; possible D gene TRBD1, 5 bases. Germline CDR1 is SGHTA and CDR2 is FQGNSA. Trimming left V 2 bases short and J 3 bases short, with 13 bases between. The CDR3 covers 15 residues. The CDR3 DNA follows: TGTGCCAGCAGCTTAAGGCAGGGTCGGGACACTGAAGCTTTCTTT. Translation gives CASSLRQGRDTEAFF.

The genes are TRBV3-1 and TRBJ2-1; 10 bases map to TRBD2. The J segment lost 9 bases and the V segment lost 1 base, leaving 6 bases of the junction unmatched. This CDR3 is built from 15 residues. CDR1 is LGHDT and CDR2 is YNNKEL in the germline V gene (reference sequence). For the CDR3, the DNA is TGTGCCAGCAGCCAAGTCAGCGGGAGGGCCAGTGAGCAGTTCTTC. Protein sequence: CASSQVSGRASEQFF.

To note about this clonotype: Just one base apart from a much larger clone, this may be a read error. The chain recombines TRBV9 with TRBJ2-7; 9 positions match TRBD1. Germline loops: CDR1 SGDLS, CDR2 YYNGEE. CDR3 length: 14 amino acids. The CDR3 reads CASSDRDRDYEQNF. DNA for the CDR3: TGTGCCAGCAGCGACCGGGACAGGGACTACGAGCAGAACTTC.

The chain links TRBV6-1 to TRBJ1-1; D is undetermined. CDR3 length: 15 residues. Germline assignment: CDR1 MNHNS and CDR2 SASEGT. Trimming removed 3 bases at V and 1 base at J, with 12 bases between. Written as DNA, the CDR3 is TGTGCCAGCAGTGATTCCCGGGCCCCGAACACTGAAGCTTTCTTT. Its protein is CASSDSRAPNTEAFF.

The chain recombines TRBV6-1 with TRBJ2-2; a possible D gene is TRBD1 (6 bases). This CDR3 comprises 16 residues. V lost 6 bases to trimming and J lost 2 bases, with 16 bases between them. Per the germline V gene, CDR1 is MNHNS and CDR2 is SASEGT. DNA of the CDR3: TGTGCCAGCAGGCCAGCGGACAGACTCAACACCGGGGAGCTGTTTTTT. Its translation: CASRPADRLNTGELFF.

CDR3 protein: CSALGAGPSSYEQYF. CDR3 coding DNA: TGCAGTGCTTTGGGAGCGGGACCTAGCTCCTACGAGCAGTACTTC. The rearrangement uses TRBV20-1 and TRBJ2-7; 7 bases fit TRBD2. The CDR3 is made up of 15 amino acids. Germline V gene lookup returns CDR1 DFQATT and CDR2 SNEGSKA (reference sequence). The V segment lost 5 bases and the J segment 0 bases; nucleotides outside the gene matches: 10.

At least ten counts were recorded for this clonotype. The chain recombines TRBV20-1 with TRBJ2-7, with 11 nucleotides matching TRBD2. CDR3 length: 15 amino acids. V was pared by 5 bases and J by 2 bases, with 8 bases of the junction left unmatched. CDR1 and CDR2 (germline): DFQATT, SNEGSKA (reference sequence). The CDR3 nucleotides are TGCAGTGCTCCCACCGGGACTAGCGGCACCTACGAGCAGTACTTC. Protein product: CSAPTGTSGTYEQYF.

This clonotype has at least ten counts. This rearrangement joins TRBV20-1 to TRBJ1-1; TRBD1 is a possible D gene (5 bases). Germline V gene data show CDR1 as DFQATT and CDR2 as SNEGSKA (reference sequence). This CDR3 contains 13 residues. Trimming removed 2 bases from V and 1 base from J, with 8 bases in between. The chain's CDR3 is CSARPGWNTEAFF. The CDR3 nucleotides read TGCAGTGCTAGACCAGGGTGGAACACTGAAGCTTTCTTT.

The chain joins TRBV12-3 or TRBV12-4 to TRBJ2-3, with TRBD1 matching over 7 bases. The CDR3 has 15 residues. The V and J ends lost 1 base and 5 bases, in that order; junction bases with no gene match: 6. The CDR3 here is CASSLVGGEGDTQYF. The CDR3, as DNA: TGTGCCAGCAGTTTAGTAGGGGGCGAGGGAGATACGCAGTATTTT.

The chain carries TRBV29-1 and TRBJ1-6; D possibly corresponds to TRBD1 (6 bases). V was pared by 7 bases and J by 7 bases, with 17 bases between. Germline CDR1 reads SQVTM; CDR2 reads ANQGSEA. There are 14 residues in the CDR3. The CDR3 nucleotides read TGCAGCGCAGGGGAAGGGGGTGAGAATTCACCCCTCCACTTT. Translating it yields CSAGEGGENSPLHF.